Described below is a single T cell receptor (beta chain) sequence and its context. The antigen is not known. The source of the sample is a study of post-analysis software for immune sequencing data. Study overall: Patients with relapsing-remitting, secondary progressive and progressive-relapsing multiple sclerosis courses were all represented. Study observations and caveats: Those with multiple sclerosis, the patient group, showed significantly lower normalized Chao1 diversity than controls. Analysis by F measure revealed that same-batch samples clustered strongly together.

Unique molecular identifiers had been added to the TCR beta cDNA libraries. A population of 1 to 10 million T cells gave rise to approximately 530,000 cDNA molecules. TCRdb processed the PCR reads anew with MiXCR; each CDR3 protein has one entry. The table lists about 620,000 distinct CDR3 sequences, 44% of them singletons. The sequence was collected from a girl aged 5-17 years with multiple sclerosis. What was sequenced was blood.

The CDR3 DNA reads TGTGCCATCAGTGCCGACAGGGGGCTAGCGTTCTTC. It specifies CAISADRGLAFF. The chain recombines TRBV10-3 with TRBJ2-1; 10 bases match TRBD1. In germline, CDR1 is ENHRY, CDR2 SYGVKD. CDR3 size: 12 residues. V lost 4 bases, J lost 15 bases, and 6 bases stayed unmatched.